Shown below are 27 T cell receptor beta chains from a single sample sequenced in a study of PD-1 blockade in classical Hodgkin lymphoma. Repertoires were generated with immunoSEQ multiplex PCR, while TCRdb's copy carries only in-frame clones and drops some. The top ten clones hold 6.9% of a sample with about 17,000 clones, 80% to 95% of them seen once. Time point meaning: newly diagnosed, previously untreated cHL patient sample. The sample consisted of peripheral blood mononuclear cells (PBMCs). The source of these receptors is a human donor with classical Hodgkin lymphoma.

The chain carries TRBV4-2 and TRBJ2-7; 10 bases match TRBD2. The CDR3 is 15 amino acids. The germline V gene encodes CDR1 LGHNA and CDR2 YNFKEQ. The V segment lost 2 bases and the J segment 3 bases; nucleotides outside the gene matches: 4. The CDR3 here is CASSQPSGSGYEQYF. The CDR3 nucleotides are TGTGCCAGCAGCCAACCTAGCGGGAGCGGCTACGAGCAGTACTTC.

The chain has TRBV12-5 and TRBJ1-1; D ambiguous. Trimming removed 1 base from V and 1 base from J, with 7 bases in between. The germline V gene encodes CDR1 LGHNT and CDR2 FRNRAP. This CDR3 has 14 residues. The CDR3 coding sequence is TGTGCTAGTGGTTTGGGTCTGTGGAACACTGAAGCTTTCTTT. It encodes CASGLGLWNTEAFF.

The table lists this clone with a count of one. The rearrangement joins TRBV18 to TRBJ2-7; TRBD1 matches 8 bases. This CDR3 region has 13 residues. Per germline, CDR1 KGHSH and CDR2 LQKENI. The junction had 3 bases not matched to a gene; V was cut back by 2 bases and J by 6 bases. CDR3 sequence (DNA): TGTGCCAGCTCACCAAGGACAGGGACCGAGCAGTACTTC. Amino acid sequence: CASSPRTGTEQYF. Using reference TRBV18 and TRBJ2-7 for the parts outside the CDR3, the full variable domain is NAGVMQNPRHLVRRRGQEARLRCSPMKGHSHVYWYRQLPEEGLKFMVYLQKENIIDESGMPKERFSAEFPKEGPSILRIQQVVRGDSAAYFCASSPRTGTEQYFGPGTRLTVT.

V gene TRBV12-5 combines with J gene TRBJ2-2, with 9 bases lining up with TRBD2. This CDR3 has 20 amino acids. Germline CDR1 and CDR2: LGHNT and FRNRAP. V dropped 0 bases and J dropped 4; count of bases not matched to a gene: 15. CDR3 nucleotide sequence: TGTGCTAGTGGTTTGGTGCGTCGGGGCGGGATAGCGGGAGTCACCGGGGAGCTGTTTTTT. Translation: CASGLVRRGGIAGVTGELFF. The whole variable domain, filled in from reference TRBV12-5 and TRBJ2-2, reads DARVTQTPRHKVTEMGQEVTMRCQPILGHNTVFWYRQTMMQGLELLAYFRNRAPLDDSGMPKDRFSAEMPDATLATLKIQPSEPRDSAVYFCASGLVRRGGIAGVTGELFFGEGSRLTVL.

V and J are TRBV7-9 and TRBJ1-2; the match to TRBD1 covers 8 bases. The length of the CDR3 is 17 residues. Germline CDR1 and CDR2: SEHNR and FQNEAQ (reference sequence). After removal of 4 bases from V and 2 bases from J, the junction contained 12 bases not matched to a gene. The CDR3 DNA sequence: TGTGCCAGCAGCTCGCCCAACCAGGGGGCGCGGAACTATGGCTACACCTTC. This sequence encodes CASSSPNQGARNYGYTF.

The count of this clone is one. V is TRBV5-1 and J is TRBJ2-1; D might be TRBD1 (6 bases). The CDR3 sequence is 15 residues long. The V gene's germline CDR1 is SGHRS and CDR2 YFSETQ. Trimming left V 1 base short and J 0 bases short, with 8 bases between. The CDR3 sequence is CASSLTGSSYNEQFF. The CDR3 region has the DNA TGCGCCAGCAGCTTGACAGGGAGCTCCTACAATGAGCAGTTCTTC.

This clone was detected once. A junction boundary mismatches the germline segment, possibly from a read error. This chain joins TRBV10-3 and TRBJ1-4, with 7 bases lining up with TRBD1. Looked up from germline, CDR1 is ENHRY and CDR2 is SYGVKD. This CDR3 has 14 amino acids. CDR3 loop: CAISEYGTVEKLFF. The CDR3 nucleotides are TGTGCCATCAGCGAGTATGGGACAGTAGAAAAACTGTTTTTT.

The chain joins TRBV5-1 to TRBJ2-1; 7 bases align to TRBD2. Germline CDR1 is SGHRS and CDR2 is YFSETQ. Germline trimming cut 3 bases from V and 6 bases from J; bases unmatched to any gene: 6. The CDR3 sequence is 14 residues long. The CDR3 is CASSSGGLANEQFF. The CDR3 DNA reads TGCGCCAGCAGCTCGGGAGGCCTAGCCAATGAGCAGTTCTTC.

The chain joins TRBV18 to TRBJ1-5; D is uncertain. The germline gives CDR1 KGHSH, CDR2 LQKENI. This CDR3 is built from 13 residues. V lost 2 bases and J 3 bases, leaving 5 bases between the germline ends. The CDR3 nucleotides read TGTGCCAGCTCACCAGGGTCCAATCAGCCCCAGCATTTT. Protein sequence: CASSPGSNQPQHF.

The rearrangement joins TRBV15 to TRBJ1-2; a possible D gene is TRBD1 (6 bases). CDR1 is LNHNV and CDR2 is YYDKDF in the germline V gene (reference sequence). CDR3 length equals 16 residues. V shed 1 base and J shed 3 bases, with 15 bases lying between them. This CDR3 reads CATSRGRSPGDYGYTF. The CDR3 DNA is TGTGCCACCAGCAGAGGAAGGTCACCAGGGGACTATGGCTACACCTTC.

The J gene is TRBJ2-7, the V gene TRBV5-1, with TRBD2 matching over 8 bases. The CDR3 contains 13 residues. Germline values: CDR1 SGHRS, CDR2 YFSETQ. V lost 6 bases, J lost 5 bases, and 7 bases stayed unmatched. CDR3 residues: CASTREAGDEQYF. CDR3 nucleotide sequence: TGCGCCAGCACCCGGGAAGCGGGAGACGAGCAGTACTTC.

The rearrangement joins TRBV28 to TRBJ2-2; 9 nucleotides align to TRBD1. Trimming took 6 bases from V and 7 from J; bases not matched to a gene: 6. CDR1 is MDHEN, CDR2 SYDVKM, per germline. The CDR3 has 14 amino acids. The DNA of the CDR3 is TGTGCCAGCAGGGTACAGGGGGCCGGCGGGGAGCTGTTTTTT. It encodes CASRVQGAGGELFF. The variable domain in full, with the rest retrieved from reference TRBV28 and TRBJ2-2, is DVKVTQSSRYLVKRTGEKVFLECVQDMDHENMFWYRQDPGLGLRLIYFSYDVKMKEKGDIPEGYSVSREKKERFSLILESASTNQTSMYLCASRVQGAGGELFFGEGSRLTVL.

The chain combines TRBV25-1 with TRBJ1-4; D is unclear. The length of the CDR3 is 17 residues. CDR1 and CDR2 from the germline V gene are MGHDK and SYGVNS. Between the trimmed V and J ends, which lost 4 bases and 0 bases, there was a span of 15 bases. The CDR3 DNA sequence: TGTGCCAGCAGTGCAGTGCCCCTCTCTACAACTAATGAAAAACTGTTTTTT. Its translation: CASSAVPLSTTNEKLFF.

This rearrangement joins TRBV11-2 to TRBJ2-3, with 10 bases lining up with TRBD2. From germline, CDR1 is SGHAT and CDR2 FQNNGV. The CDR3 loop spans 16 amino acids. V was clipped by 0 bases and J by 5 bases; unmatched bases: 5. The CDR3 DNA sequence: TGTGCCAGCAGCTTAGATTTGATAGCGGGAGGAGATACGCAGTATTTT. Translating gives CASSLDLIAGGDTQYF.

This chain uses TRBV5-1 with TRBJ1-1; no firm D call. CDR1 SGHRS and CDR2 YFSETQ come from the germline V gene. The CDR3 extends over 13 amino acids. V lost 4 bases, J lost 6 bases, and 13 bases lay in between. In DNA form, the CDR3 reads TGCGCCAGCAGCCCCACAAGATACTCTGAAGCTTTCTTT. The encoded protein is CASSPTRYSEAFF.

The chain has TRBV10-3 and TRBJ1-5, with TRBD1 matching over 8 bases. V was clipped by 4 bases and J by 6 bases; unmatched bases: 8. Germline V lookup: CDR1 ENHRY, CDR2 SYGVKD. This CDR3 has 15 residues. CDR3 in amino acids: CAISGSTGAGQPQHF. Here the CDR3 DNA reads TGTGCCATCAGTGGATCGACAGGGGCGGGTCAGCCCCAGCATTTT.

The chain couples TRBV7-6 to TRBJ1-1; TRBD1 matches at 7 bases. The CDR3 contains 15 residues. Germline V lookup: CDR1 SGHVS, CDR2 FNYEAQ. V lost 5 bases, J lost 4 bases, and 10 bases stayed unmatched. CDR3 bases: TGTGCCAGCAGCCTGACAGGGACCCTTAGCACTGAAGCTTTCTTT. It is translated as CASSLTGTLSTEAFF.

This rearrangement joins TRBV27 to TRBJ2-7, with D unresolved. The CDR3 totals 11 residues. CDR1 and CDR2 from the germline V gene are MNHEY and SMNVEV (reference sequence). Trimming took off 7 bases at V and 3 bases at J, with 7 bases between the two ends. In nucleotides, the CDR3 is TGTGCCAGCACAGAGAACTACGAGCAGTACTTC. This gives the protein CASTENYEQYF.

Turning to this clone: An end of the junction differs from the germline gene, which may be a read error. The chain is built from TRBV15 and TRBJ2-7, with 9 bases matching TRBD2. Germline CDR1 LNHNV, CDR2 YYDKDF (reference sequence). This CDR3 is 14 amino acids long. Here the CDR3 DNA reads TGTACCACCAGCAGGAGGACTAGCGCTCGCGAGCAGTACTTC. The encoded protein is CTTSRRTSAREQYF. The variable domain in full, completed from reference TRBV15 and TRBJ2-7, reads DAMVIQNPRYQVTQFGKPVTLSCSQTLNHNVMYWYQQKSSQAPKLLFHYYDKDFNNEADTPDNFQSRRPNTSFCFLDIRSPGLGDTAMYLCTTSRRTSAREQYFGPGTRLTVT.

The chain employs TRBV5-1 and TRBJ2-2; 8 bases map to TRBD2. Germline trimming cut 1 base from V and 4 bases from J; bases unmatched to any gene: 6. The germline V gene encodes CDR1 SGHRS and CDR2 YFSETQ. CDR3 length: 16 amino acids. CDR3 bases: TGCGCCAGCAGCTTGATGGCTAGCGGGCCCACCGGGGAGCTGTTTTTT. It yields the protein CASSLMASGPTGELFF.

The CDR3 is CASSLTPNQPQHF. The CDR3 DNA reads TGTGCCAGCAGCCTGACACCAAATCAGCCCCAGCATTTT. The V gene is TRBV9, the J gene TRBJ1-5, with D unclear. Trimming removed 4 bases from V and 4 bases from J, with 9 bases in between. The CDR3 totals 13 residues. CDR1 SGDLS and CDR2 YYNGEE come from the germline V gene.

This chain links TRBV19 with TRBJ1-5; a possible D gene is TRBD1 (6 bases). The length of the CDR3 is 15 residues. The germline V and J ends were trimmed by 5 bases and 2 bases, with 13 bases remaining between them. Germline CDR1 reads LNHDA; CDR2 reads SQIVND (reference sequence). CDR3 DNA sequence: TGTGCCAGTAGTTCGGGACAAGCCGGCAATCAGCCCCAGCATTTT. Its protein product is CASSSGQAGNQPQHF.

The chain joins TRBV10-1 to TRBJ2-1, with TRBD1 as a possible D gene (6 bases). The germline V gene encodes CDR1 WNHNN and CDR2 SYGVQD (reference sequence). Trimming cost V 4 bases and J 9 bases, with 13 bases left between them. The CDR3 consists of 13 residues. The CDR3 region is CASSADRLGEQFF. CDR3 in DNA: TGCGCCAGCAGTGCTGACAGGCTTGGTGAGCAGTTCTTC.

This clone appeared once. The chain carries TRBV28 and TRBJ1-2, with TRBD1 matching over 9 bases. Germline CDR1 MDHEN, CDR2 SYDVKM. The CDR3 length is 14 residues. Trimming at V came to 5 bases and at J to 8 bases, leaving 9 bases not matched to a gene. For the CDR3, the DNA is TGTGCCAGCAGTATGGGACAGGGAATCATCGGCTACACCTTC. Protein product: CASSMGQGIIGYTF.

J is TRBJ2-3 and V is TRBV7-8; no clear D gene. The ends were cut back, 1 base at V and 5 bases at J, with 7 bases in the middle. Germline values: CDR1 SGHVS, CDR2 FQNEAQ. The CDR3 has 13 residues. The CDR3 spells CASSLGPRDTQYF. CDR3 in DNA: TGTGCCAGCAGCTTAGGCCCCAGAGATACGCAGTATTTT.

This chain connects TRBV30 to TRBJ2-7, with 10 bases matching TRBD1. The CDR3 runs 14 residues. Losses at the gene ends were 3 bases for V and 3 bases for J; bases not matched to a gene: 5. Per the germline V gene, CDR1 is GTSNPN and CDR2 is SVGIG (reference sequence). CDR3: CAWSPGQGIYEQYF. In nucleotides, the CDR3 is TGTGCCTGGAGCCCGGGACAGGGGATCTACGAGCAGTACTTC.

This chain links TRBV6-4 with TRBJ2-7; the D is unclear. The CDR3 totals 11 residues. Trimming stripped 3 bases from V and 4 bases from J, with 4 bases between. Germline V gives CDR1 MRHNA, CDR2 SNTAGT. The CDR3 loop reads CASSDGYEQYF. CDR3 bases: TGTGCCAGCAGTGATGGTTACGAGCAGTACTTC.